This T cell receptor beta chain was identified during a study of T cell responses to AZD1222 COVID-19 vaccine. Study conclusions and caveats: Vaccine-associated CD4 TCRs spanned spike, dominant at 160-218 and 743-854. Most donors were white British, females outnumbered males, and clonal diversity was possibly underestimated. Once two AZD1222 doses were given, Spike-specific TCR breadth and depth went up.

CDR1 and CDR2 (germline): MNHEY, SVGEGT. With 6 bases removed from V and 3 bases from J, the gap between germline ends came to 9 bases. The CDR3 contains 12 residues. Some clones are missing from TCRdb's copy, which holds only in-frame ones; the method was immunoSEQ multiplex PCR. The repertoire consists of about 94,000 clones, with approximately 87% occurring once and the leading ten covering 9.5% to 13%. This clone was observed a single time. Its antigen is still unknown. Sequencing used peripheral blood, obtained 28 days after the second AZD1222 dose. The receptor was isolated from an adult who received the AZD1222 COVID-19 vaccine. The chain combines TRBV6-2 or TRBV6-3 with TRBJ2-7; TRBD1 is a possible D gene (6 bases). The CDR3 DNA follows: TGTGCCAGCAGCCGACAGGTCTACGAGCAGTACTTC. Residues: CASSRQVYEQYF.